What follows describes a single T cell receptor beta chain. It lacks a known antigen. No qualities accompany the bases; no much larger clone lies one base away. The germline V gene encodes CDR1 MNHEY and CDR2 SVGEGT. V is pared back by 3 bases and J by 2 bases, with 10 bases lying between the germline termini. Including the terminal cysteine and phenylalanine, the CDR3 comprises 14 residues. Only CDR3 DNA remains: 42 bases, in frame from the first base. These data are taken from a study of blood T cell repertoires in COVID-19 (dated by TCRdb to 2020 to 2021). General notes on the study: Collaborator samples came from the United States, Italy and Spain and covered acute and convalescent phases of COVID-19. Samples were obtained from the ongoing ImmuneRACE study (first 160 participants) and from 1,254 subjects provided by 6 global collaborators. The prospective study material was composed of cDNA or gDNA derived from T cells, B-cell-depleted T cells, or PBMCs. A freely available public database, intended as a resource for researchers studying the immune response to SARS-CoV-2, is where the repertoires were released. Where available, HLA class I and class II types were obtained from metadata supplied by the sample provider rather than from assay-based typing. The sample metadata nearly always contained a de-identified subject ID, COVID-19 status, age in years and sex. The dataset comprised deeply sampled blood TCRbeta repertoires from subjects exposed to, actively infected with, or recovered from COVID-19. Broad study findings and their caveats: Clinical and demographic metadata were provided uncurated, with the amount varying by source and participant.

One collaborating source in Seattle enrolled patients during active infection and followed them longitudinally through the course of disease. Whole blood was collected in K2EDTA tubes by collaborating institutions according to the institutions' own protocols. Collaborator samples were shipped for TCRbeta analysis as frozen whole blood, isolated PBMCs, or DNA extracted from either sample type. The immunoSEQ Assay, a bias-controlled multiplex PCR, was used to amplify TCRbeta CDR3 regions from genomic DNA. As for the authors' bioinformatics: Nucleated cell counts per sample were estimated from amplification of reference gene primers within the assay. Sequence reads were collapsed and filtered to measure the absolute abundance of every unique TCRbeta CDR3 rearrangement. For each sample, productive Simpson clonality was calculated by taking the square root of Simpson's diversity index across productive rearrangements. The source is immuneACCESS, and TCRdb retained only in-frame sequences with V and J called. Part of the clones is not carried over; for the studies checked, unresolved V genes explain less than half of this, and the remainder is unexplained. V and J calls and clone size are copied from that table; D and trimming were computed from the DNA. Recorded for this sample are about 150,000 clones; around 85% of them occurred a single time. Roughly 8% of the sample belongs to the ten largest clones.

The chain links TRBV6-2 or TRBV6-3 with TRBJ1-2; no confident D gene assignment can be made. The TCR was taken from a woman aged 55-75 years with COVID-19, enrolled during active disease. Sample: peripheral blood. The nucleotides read TGTGCCAGCAGTTATTCTGAGTCCAACTATGGCTACACCTTC. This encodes CASSYSESNYGYTF.